A selection of T cell receptor beta chains follows, all from one sample in a study of blood T cell repertoires in COVID-19. Sequencing used immunoSEQ multiplex PCR; TCRdb keeps in-frame clones, though not all of them. The table lists approximately 400,000 clones, around 90% of them singletons. The sample comprised PBMCs or T cells enriched from blood (not recorded which). These receptors were obtained from a woman aged 18-29 years who had recovered from COVID-19. The CDR3 runs from the conserved cysteine through the conserved F or W. Fields, in order: V gene, J gene, D gene, clone size, CDR3 protein, CDR3 DNA. A D gene is named only where the DNA matches it firmly. Expanded clones get a size class; other rows say once, few or many, or leave the size out.

v_gene: TRBV19
j_gene: TRBJ1-1
d_gene: NA
abundance: NA
CDR3aa: CASSIDPFVGGVVRTEAFF
CDR3nt: TGTGCCAGTAGTATAGATCCTTTTGTGGGAGGGGTGGTACGCACTGAAGCTTTCTTT

v_gene: TRBV4-3
j_gene: TRBJ1-1
d_gene: TRBD1
abundance: few
CDR3aa: CASSQKTGKSTEAFF
CDR3nt: TGCGCCAGCAGCCAAAAGACAGGGAAGTCCACTGAAGCTTTCTTT

v_gene: TRBV6-4
j_gene: TRBJ1-1
d_gene: TRBD1
abundance: NA
CDR3aa: CASSDSRTGVGAEAFF
CDR3nt: TGTGCCAGCAGTGACTCTAGGACAGGCGTCGGGGCTGAAGCTTTCTTT

v_gene: TRBV5-6
j_gene: TRBJ1-5
d_gene: NA
abundance: NA
CDR3aa: CASSPGGGVNQPQHF
CDR3nt: TGTGCCAGCAGCCCCGGTGGCGGGGTAAATCAGCCCCAGCATTTT

v_gene: TRBV7-2
j_gene: TRBJ1-2
d_gene: TRBD1
abundance: NA
CDR3aa: CASSHGGQGAVEYGYTF
CDR3nt: TGTGCCAGCAGCCACGGGGGGCAGGGGGCGGTGGAATATGGCTACACCTTC

v_gene: TRBV11-2
j_gene: TRBJ2-1
d_gene: TRBD2
abundance: NA
CDR3aa: CASSFQRGGINEQFF
CDR3nt: TGTGCCAGCAGTTTCCAGCGGGGGGGCATCAATGAGCAGTTCTTC

v_gene: TRBV30
j_gene: TRBJ1-2
d_gene: TRBD1
abundance: NA
CDR3aa: CAWRQGQGAIYGYTF
CDR3nt: TGTGCCTGGAGACAAGGACAGGGGGCAATCTATGGCTACACCTTC

v_gene: TRBV27
j_gene: TRBJ1-2
d_gene: TRBD1
abundance: NA
CDR3aa: CASSPRQGWAYGYTF
CDR3nt: TGTGCCAGCAGTCCCCGACAGGGTTGGGCCTATGGCTACACCTTC

v_gene: TRBV4-2
j_gene: TRBJ2-3
d_gene: TRBD2
abundance: NA
CDR3aa: CASSQGYGGGPTDTQYF
CDR3nt: TGTGCCAGCAGCCAAGGGTATGGCGGGGGGCCCACAGATACGCAGTATTTT

v_gene: TRBV5-6
j_gene: TRBJ2-5
d_gene: TRBD1
abundance: few
CDR3aa: CASSTLDRSDLETQYF
CDR3nt: TGTGCCAGCAGCACTTTGGACAGGAGCGATTTAGAGACCCAGTACTTC

v_gene: TRBV5-5
j_gene: TRBJ1-6
d_gene: NA
abundance: NA
CDR3aa: CASSRREEYNSPLHF
CDR3nt: TGTGCCAGCAGCCGGAGGGAGGAATATAATTCACCCCTCCACTTT

v_gene: TRBV4-2
j_gene: TRBJ1-5
d_gene: NA
abundance: NA
CDR3aa: CASSQDTGISQPQHF
CDR3nt: TGTGCCAGCAGCCAAGATACGGGGATAAGTCAGCCCCAGCATTTT

v_gene: TRBV9
j_gene: TRBJ1-2
d_gene: NA
abundance: NA
CDR3aa: CASSVGHSNGYTF
CDR3nt: TGTGCCAGCAGCGTAGGGCATTCAAATGGCTACACCTTC

v_gene: TRBV28
j_gene: TRBJ1-6
d_gene: NA
abundance: NA
CDR3aa: CASRPITGGQIPLHF
CDR3nt: TGTGCCAGCAGACCCATAACGGGCGGACAGATACCCCTCCACTTT

v_gene: TRBV5-1
j_gene: TRBJ1-4
d_gene: NA
abundance: NA
CDR3aa: CASSPGAGVTNEKLFF
CDR3nt: TGCGCCAGCAGCCCCGGAGCGGGGGTAACTAATGAAAAACTGTTTTTT

v_gene: TRBV18
j_gene: TRBJ1-5
d_gene: TRBD1
abundance: NA
CDR3aa: CASSTGVHQPQHF
CDR3nt: TGTGCCAGCTCAACAGGGGTCCATCAGCCCCAGCATTTT

v_gene: TRBV28
j_gene: TRBJ2-5
d_gene: TRBD2
abundance: NA
CDR3aa: CASSPQTLAGGPPSETQYF
CDR3nt: TGTGCCAGCAGTCCCCAAACTCTAGCGGGGGGGCCTCCTAGCGAGACCCAGTACTTC

v_gene: TRBV5-4
j_gene: TRBJ2-3
d_gene: NA
abundance: NA
CDR3aa: CASSLIGAGALQDTQYF
CDR3nt: TGTGCCAGCAGCTTGATTGGGGCAGGGGCCCTGCAAGATACGCAGTATTTT

v_gene: TRBV19
j_gene: TRBJ1-6
d_gene: NA
abundance: NA
CDR3aa: CASSPIPGSYNSPLHF
CDR3nt: TGTGCCAGTAGTCCGATTCCGGGCTCCTATAATTCACCCCTCCACTTT

v_gene: TRBV29-1
j_gene: TRBJ1-3
d_gene: NA
abundance: few
CDR3aa: CSVGLLGGSGNTIYF
CDR3nt: TGCAGCGTTGGTCTATTAGGGGGAAGTGGAAACACCATATATTTT

v_gene: TRBV5-6
j_gene: TRBJ1-2
d_gene: NA
abundance: NA
CDR3aa: CASSLNPLSDYGYTF
CDR3nt: TGTGCCAGCAGCTTAAACCCCCTGTCGGACTATGGCTACACCTTC

v_gene: TRBV9
j_gene: TRBJ1-2
d_gene: NA
abundance: NA
CDR3aa: CASSRSNRASGYGYTF
CDR3nt: TGTGCCAGCAGCAGGAGTAACAGGGCGTCGGGCTATGGCTACACCTTC

v_gene: TRBV7-3
j_gene: TRBJ1-6
d_gene: TRBD1
abundance: NA
CDR3aa: CASSPGQGSSPLHF
CDR3nt: TGTGCCAGCAGCCCCGGACAGGGTAGTTCACCCCTCCACTTT

v_gene: TRBV6-2/TRBV6-3
j_gene: TRBJ1-1
d_gene: TRBD1
abundance: NA
CDR3aa: CASSYSRTGIANTEAFF
CDR3nt: TGTGCCAGCAGTTACTCGCGGACAGGGATTGCGAACACTGAAGCTTTCTTT

v_gene: TRBV5-1
j_gene: TRBJ2-2
d_gene: NA
abundance: NA
CDR3aa: CASREDSLGELFF
CDR3nt: TGCGCCAGCAGAGAGGACAGCCTCGGGGAGCTGTTTTTT

v_gene: TRBV29-1
j_gene: TRBJ2-3
d_gene: TRBD1
abundance: NA
CDR3aa: CSLGTGRVDTQYF
CDR3nt: TGCAGCTTGGGGACAGGGAGGGTAGATACGCAGTATTTT

v_gene: TRBV12-3/TRBV12-4
j_gene: TRBJ1-1
d_gene: TRBD1
abundance: NA
CDR3aa: CASSGTVDTEAFF
CDR3nt: TGTGCCAGCAGTGGGACAGTAGACACTGAAGCTTTCTTT

v_gene: TRBV25-1
j_gene: TRBJ2-1
d_gene: TRBD2
abundance: NA
CDR3aa: CASSDSRLAFYNEQFF
CDR3nt: TGTGCCAGCAGTGACTCTCGACTAGCGTTCTACAATGAGCAGTTCTTC

v_gene: TRBV7-9
j_gene: TRBJ1-3
d_gene: NA
abundance: once
CDR3aa: CASSLSPKEKRNHTYF
CDR3nt: TGTGCCAGCAGCTTAAGCCCGAAGGAGAAAAGGAATCATACGTATTTT

v_gene: TRBV12-5
j_gene: TRBJ1-3
d_gene: TRBD1
abundance: once
CDR3aa: CASGLGQGVSGNTIYF
CDR3nt: TGTGCTAGTGGTTTGGGACAGGGCGTTTCTGGAAACACCATATATTTT

v_gene: TRBV5-6
j_gene: TRBJ2-7
d_gene: NA
abundance: NA
CDR3aa: CASSVAGLREQYF
CDR3nt: TGTGCCAGCAGCGTCGCGGGACTGCGAGAGCAGTACTTC

v_gene: TRBV19
j_gene: TRBJ2-5
d_gene: TRBD1
abundance: NA
CDR3aa: CASSTRTGGETQYF
CDR3nt: TGTGCCAGTAGCACCCGGACAGGGGGAGAGACCCAGTACTTC

v_gene: TRBV5-1
j_gene: TRBJ1-1
d_gene: NA
abundance: NA
CDR3aa: CASSLLPDRLNTEAFF
CDR3nt: TGCGCCAGCAGCTTGTTACCAGACAGGCTGAACACTGAAGCTTTCTTT

v_gene: TRBV30
j_gene: TRBJ1-1
d_gene: NA
abundance: NA
CDR3aa: CAWTGVYGAFF
CDR3nt: TGTGCCTGGACAGGGGTCTATGGGGCTTTCTTT

v_gene: TRBV9
j_gene: TRBJ2-2
d_gene: NA
abundance: NA
CDR3aa: CASTLVGANTGELFF
CDR3nt: TGTGCCAGCACCCTCGTCGGGGCGAACACCGGGGAGCTGTTTTTT

v_gene: TRBV29-1
j_gene: TRBJ1-3
d_gene: NA
abundance: NA
CDR3aa: CSSASSNTIYF
CDR3nt: TGCAGCTCCGCCTCGAGTAACACCATATATTTT

v_gene: TRBV6-4
j_gene: TRBJ1-6
d_gene: NA
abundance: NA
CDR3aa: CASAPDGSSYNSPLHF
CDR3nt: TGTGCCAGCGCTCCCGACGGGAGCTCCTATAATTCACCCCTCCACTTT

v_gene: TRBV6-5
j_gene: TRBJ1-1
d_gene: NA
abundance: NA
CDR3aa: CASSPDGKGTEAFF
CDR3nt: TGTGCCAGCAGTCCCGACGGGAAAGGAACTGAAGCTTTCTTT

v_gene: TRBV19
j_gene: TRBJ1-6
d_gene: NA
abundance: NA
CDR3aa: CASSIAMDSVYTSPLHF
CDR3nt: TGTGCCAGTAGTATAGCTATGGACAGTGTTTATACTTCACCCCTCCACTTT

v_gene: TRBV6-4
j_gene: TRBJ2-3
d_gene: TRBD1
abundance: NA
CDR3aa: CASSGTGGTDTQYF
CDR3nt: TGTGCCAGCAGTGGGACAGGGGGCACAGATACGCAGTATTTT

v_gene: TRBV21-1
j_gene: TRBJ1-5
d_gene: NA
abundance: NA
CDR3aa: CASSSRGVEQPQHF
CDR3nt: TGTGCCAGCAGCTCCCGCGGGGTGGAGCAGCCCCAGCATTTT

v_gene: TRBV2
j_gene: TRBJ2-4
d_gene: NA
abundance: NA
CDR3aa: CARGGADSKNIQYF
CDR3nt: TGTGCCAGAGGGGGGGCCGACTCCAAAAACATTCAGTACTTC

v_gene: TRBV9
j_gene: TRBJ2-2
d_gene: TRBD2
abundance: NA
CDR3aa: CASSWTSGGGTGELFF
CDR3nt: TGTGCCAGCAGCTGGACTAGCGGGGGGGGCACCGGGGAGCTGTTTTTT

v_gene: TRBV6-6
j_gene: TRBJ2-1
d_gene: NA
abundance: NA
CDR3aa: CASSTSSAGSYNEQFF
CDR3nt: TGTGCCAGCAGTACGTCTAGCGCAGGCTCCTACAATGAGCAGTTCTTC

v_gene: TRBV3-1/TRBV3-2
j_gene: TRBJ2-2
d_gene: TRBD2
abundance: NA
CDR3aa: CASSLVAGGLTGELFF
CDR3nt: TGTGCCAGCAGCTTAGTAGCGGGGGGGCTCACCGGGGAGCTGTTTTTT

v_gene: TRBV6-2/TRBV6-3
j_gene: TRBJ1-5
d_gene: TRBD1
abundance: NA
CDR3aa: CASSPDRVKDQPQHF
CDR3nt: TGTGCCAGCAGTCCCGACAGGGTGAAGGATCAGCCCCAGCATTTT

v_gene: TRBV3-1/TRBV3-2
j_gene: TRBJ1-2
d_gene: TRBD1
abundance: NA
CDR3aa: CASIGQGVPGYTF
CDR3nt: TGTGCCAGCATTGGACAGGGTGTGCCCGGCTACACCTTC

v_gene: TRBV7-6
j_gene: TRBJ2-1
d_gene: NA
abundance: NA
CDR3aa: CASSPQALAQNEQFF
CDR3nt: TGTGCCAGCAGCCCGCAAGCCCTAGCCCAGAATGAGCAGTTCTTC

v_gene: TRBV6-5
j_gene: TRBJ1-3
d_gene: TRBD1
abundance: NA
CDR3aa: CASSRQGNARNTIYF
CDR3nt: TGTGCCAGCAGTCGACAGGGGAACGCGCGAAACACCATATATTTT

v_gene: TRBV29-1
j_gene: TRBJ1-1
d_gene: NA
abundance: NA
CDR3aa: CSVRQVRTEAFF
CDR3nt: TGCAGCGTTCGACAGGTGAGGACTGAAGCTTTCTTT

v_gene: TRBV2
j_gene: TRBJ1-1
d_gene: NA
abundance: NA
CDR3aa: CASSDAVNTEAFF
CDR3nt: TGTGCCAGCAGTGATGCGGTGAACACTGAAGCTTTCTTT

v_gene: TRBV5-1
j_gene: TRBJ1-1
d_gene: TRBD1
abundance: NA
CDR3aa: CASSLEGTDEAFF
CDR3nt: TGCGCCAGCAGCTTGGAAGGGACAGATGAAGCTTTCTTT